A single sample gave rise to the 21 T cell receptor beta chains below, sequenced in a study of blood T cell repertoires in COVID-19 (dated by TCRdb to about 2020). Library method: the immunoSEQ multiplex PCR assay. TCRdb obtained this table from immuneACCESS and retained in-frame rearrangements with V and J assigned. These tables miss some clones; where compared with another copy, unresolved V genes account for less than half of the shortfall, and the remainder is unexplained. Here the sample has 180,000 or so clones; 90% occur a single time. The biggest ten clones account for 0.62% of the sample. The sample taken for sequencing was peripheral blood. Receptor source: a man in his fifties with acute or convalescent COVID-19.

This clone has just one count. V usage is TRBV18 and J usage is TRBJ2-2, with 14 nucleotides matching TRBD2. Germline assignment: CDR1 KGHSH and CDR2 LQKENI. The ends lost 0 bases at V and 5 bases at J; junction bases unmatched: 2. The CDR3 length is 17 residues. DNA for the CDR3: TGTGCCAGCTCACCACCGGGACTAGCGGGGGAGACCGGGGAGCTGTTTTTT. Protein: CASSPPGLAGETGELFF. The full variable domain, completed using reference TRBV18 and TRBJ2-2, is NAGVMQNPRHLVRRRGQEARLRCSPMKGHSHVYWYRQLPEEGLKFMVYLQKENIIDESGMPKERFSAEFPKEGPSILRIQQVVRGDSAAYFCASSPPGLAGETGELFFGEGSRLTVL.

The chain carries TRBV5-5 and TRBJ2-1; 8 positions match TRBD1. V shed 2 bases and J 4 bases; nucleotides not matched to a gene: 8. The CDR3 is 16 amino acids. Germline values: CDR1 SGHKS, CDR2 YYEKEE (reference sequence). The CDR3 coding sequence is TGTGCCAGCAGCTTTACCGGGACAGGCCTTTACAATGAGCAGTTCTTC. It yields the protein CASSFTGTGLYNEQFF.

The rearrangement uses TRBV19 and TRBJ1-3; D remains unclear. The CDR3 extends over 14 amino acids. Deletions cut 5 bases from V and 2 bases from J, with 10 bases between. The germline CDR1 and CDR2 sequences are LNHDA and SQIVND (reference sequence). CDR3 amino acids: CASSSAWPGNTIYF. CDR3 nucleotide sequence: TGTGCCAGTAGTTCCGCCTGGCCTGGAAACACCATATATTTT.

The V gene is TRBV27, the J gene TRBJ2-7, with D unclear. Germline assignment: CDR1 MNHEY and CDR2 SMNVEV (reference sequence). V was cut by 8 bases and J by 7 bases, with 6 bases left in between. CDR3 size: 9 residues. The DNA of the CDR3 is TGTGCCAGCCTTTTAGAGCAGTACTTC. This translates into CASLLEQYF.

The chain joins TRBV19 to TRBJ2-3; tentative D call: TRBD1 (5 bases). Trimming took off 1 base at V and 10 bases at J, with 18 bases between the two ends. In germline, CDR1 is LNHDA, CDR2 SQIVND (reference sequence). The CDR3 has 15 residues. The CDR3 DNA follows: TGTGCCAGTAGTATAGGACTGGGGCTAGAGTGGTCGCAGTATTTT. Translation gives CASSIGLGLEWSQYF.

This clone was picked up one time. The rearrangement uses TRBV9 and TRBJ2-1; D unresolved. The CDR3 runs 15 residues. The germline CDR1 and CDR2 sequences are SGDLS and YYNGEE. The V and J ends lost 0 bases and 0 bases respectively, with 7 bases between them. The CDR3 here is CASSVATSSYNEQFF. CDR3 nucleotides: TGTGCCAGCAGCGTAGCCACAAGCTCCTACAATGAGCAGTTCTTC.

The gene calls are TRBV28 and TRBJ2-6; D unclear. Germline CDR1 is MDHEN and CDR2 is SYDVKM. Trimming left V 5 bases short and J 4 bases short, with 6 bases between. The CDR3 covers 13 residues. This CDR3 is CASSPPGANVLTF. CDR3 DNA sequence: TGTGCCAGCAGTCCTCCGGGGGCCAACGTCCTGACTTTC.

The V and J genes are TRBV10-1 and TRBJ1-1; tentatively, D is TRBD1 (5 bases). CDR1 WNHNN and CDR2 SYGVQD come from the germline V gene (reference sequence). V gave up 3 bases and J gave up 3 bases, with 8 bases separating them. CDR3 length: 13 amino acids. CDR3 DNA sequence: TGCGCCAGCAGTGACCAACAGGACACTGAAGCTTTCTTT. Translation: CASSDQQDTEAFF.

The CDR3 DNA sequence: TGTGCCAGCAGATCCAGGTTTTGGGACACCGGGGAGCTGTTTTTT. This codes for CASRSRFWDTGELFF. The chain joins TRBV28 to TRBJ2-2; D not certain. The V end was cut by 6 bases, the J end by 3 bases, with 14 bases between. The CDR3 has 15 amino acids. Germline CDR1 reads MDHEN; CDR2 reads SYDVKM.

The genes are TRBV3-1 (or the pseudogene TRBV3-2) and TRBJ2-1; D gene ambiguous. V was shortened by 1 base and J by 6 bases, with 13 bases between the two germline ends. Germline CDR1 is LGHDT and CDR2 is YNNKEL (reference sequence). The CDR3 has 15 amino acids. The CDR3 sequence is CASSQGDRSFNEQFF. The CDR3, as DNA: TGTGCCAGCAGCCAAGGAGATAGAAGCTTCAATGAGCAGTTCTTC.

The V and J genes are TRBV24-1 and TRBJ2-3; TRBD2 matches 8 bases. V gave up 7 bases and J gave up 2 bases; unmatched junction bases: 1. The CDR3 contains 13 residues. Germline V gene data show CDR1 as KGHDR and CDR2 as SFDVKD. The CDR3 reads CATRAGDTDTQYF. Written as DNA, the CDR3 is TGTGCCACCAGAGCGGGGGACACAGATACGCAGTATTTT.

The chain uses TRBV29-1 and TRBJ2-5, with 8 bases aligning to TRBD1. Germline trimming cut 6 bases from V and 4 bases from J; bases unmatched to any gene: 4. The germline CDR1 and CDR2 sequences are SQVTM and ANQGSEA. The CDR3 length is 12 residues. The CDR3, as DNA: TGCAGCGTAACACAGGGGGGAGAGACCCAGTACTTC. Its translation is CSVTQGGETQYF.

This chain uses TRBV3-1 (or the pseudogene TRBV3-2) with TRBJ2-7, with D possibly matching TRBD1 (5 bases). The CDR3 sequence is 13 residues long. V lost 4 bases to trimming and J lost 2 bases, with 9 bases between them. From germline, CDR1 is LGHDT and CDR2 YNNKEL (reference sequence). The CDR3 spells CASSRQGTYEQYF. In DNA, the CDR3 is TGTGCCAGCAGCCGCCAGGGAACCTACGAGCAGTACTTC.

V usage is TRBV2 and J usage is TRBJ2-3; 14 nucleotides match TRBD2. CDR3 length equals 15 residues. CDR1 is SNHLY and CDR2 is FYNNEI in the germline V gene. Trimming removed 6 bases from V and 6 bases from J; junction bases left unmatched: 5. The DNA of the CDR3 is TGTGCCAGCAGGGGGACTAGCGGGAGCGGGGATACGCAGTATTTT. Amino acid sequence: CASRGTSGSGDTQYF. The variable domain in full, completed from reference TRBV2 and TRBJ2-3, reads EPEVTQTPSHQVTQMGQEVILRCVPISNHLYFYWYRQILGQKVEFLVSFYNNEISEKSEIFDDQFSVERPDGSNFTLKIRSTKLEDSAMYFCASRGTSGSGDTQYFGPGTRLTVL.

The chain links TRBV5-6 to TRBJ1-3, with 8 bases lining up with TRBD1. Germline V gives CDR1 SGHDT, CDR2 YYEEEE. V lost 4 bases to trimming and J lost 4 bases; unmatched junction nucleotides: 13. The CDR3 runs to 17 residues. CDR3 protein: CASSPGPGQGGGNTIYF. The CDR3 DNA reads as TGTGCCAGCAGCCCTGGGCCCGGACAGGGCGGAGGAAACACCATATATTTT.

The J gene is TRBJ2-6, the V gene TRBV10-3; D is ambiguous. The V gene lost 8 bases and the J gene lost 3 bases, with 8 bases spanning the gap. CDR1 is ENHRY and CDR2 is SYGVKD in the germline V gene. CDR3 size: 13 residues. CDR3 sequence (DNA): TGTGCCATCTCGCCCTATGGGGCCAACGTCCTGACTTTC. Protein: CAISPYGANVLTF.

A single count supports this clone. V and J are TRBV10-3 and TRBJ1-5, with D maybe TRBD1 (5 bases). The CDR3 is 18 residues long. The germline gives CDR1 ENHRY, CDR2 SYGVKD. The V end was cut by 0 bases, the J end by 3 bases, with 18 bases between. This chain's CDR3 is CAISESGLAQGYNQPQHF. In DNA form, the CDR3 reads TGTGCCATCAGTGAGTCGGGGCTGGCGCAGGGCTACAATCAGCCCCAGCATTTT.

This chain uses TRBV12-5 with TRBJ2-1, with a possible D match to TRBD2 (5 bases). V was clipped by 3 bases and J by 0 bases, with 9 bases between them. CDR3 size: 15 residues. Germline V gives CDR1 LGHNT, CDR2 FRNRAP. CDR3 region: CASGLGGNSYNEQFF. The DNA for the CDR3 is TGTGCTAGTGGTTTAGGAGGAAACTCCTACAATGAGCAGTTCTTC.

This clone was recorded only once. The rearrangement uses TRBV2 and TRBJ2-6, with D perhaps TRBD2 (6 bases). The CDR3 totals 17 residues. Per germline, CDR1 SNHLY and CDR2 FYNNEI. Trimming left V 6 bases short and J 0 bases short, with 15 bases between. CDR3 region: CASSPGLPFSGANVLTF. The CDR3 nucleotides read TGTGCCAGCAGCCCGGGACTGCCTTTCTCTGGGGCCAACGTCCTGACTTTC.

The chain joins TRBV7-7 to TRBJ2-1; 11 nucleotides align to TRBD2. V lost 4 bases, J lost 6 bases, and 11 bases stayed unmatched. This CDR3 has 17 residues. Germline CDR1 reads SSHAT; CDR2 reads FNYEAQ (reference sequence). CDR3 in amino acids: CASSWGASSGRRNEQFF. The CDR3 DNA reads TGTGCCAGCAGCTGGGGGGCTTCTAGCGGGAGGCGCAATGAGCAGTTCTTC.

The CDR3 loop reads CASSLALAEVTDTQYF. The CDR3, as DNA: TGTGCCAGCAGCTTAGCGCTAGCAGAGGTCACAGATACGCAGTATTTT. The gene calls are TRBV7-6 and TRBJ2-3; TRBD2 might be the D (5 bases). The germline CDR1 and CDR2 sequences are SGHVS and FNYEAQ. Trimming left V 0 bases short and J 2 bases short, with 12 bases between. This CDR3 spans 16 amino acids.